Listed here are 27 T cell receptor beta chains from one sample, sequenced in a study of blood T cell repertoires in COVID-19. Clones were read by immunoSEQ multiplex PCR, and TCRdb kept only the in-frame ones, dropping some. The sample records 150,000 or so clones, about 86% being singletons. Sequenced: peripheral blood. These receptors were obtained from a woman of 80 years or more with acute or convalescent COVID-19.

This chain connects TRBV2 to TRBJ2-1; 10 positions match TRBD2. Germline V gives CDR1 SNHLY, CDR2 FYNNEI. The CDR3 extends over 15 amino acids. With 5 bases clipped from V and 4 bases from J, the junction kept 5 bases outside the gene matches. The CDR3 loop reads CASSPTSGIYNEQFF. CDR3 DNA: TGTGCCAGCAGTCCTACTAGCGGGATATACAATGAGCAGTTCTTC.

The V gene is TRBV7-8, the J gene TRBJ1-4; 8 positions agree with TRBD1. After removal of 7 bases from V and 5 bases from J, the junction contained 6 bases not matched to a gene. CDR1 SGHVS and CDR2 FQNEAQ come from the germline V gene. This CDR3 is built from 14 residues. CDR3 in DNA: TGTGCCAGCACCCAACAGGGGGGGAATGAAAAACTGTTTTTT. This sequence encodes CASTQQGGNEKLFF.

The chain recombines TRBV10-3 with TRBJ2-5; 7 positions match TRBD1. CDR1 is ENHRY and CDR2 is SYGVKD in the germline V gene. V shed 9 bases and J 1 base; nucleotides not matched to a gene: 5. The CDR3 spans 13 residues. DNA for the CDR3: TGTGCCATTGGCAGGGGGACCCAAGAGACCCAGTACTTC. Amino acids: CAIGRGTQETQYF.

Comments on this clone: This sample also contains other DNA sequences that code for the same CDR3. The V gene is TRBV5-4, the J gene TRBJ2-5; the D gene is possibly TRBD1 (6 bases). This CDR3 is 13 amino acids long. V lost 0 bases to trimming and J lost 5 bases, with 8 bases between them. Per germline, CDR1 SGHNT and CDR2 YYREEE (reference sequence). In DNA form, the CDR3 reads TGTGCCAGCAGCTTGGACAGGGCGGAGACCCAGTACTTC. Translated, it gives CASSLDRAETQYF.

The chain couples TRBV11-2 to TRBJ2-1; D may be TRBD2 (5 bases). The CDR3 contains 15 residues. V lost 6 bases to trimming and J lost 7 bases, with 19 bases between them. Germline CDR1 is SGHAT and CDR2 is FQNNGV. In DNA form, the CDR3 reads TGTGCCAGCAGGAGCGGAACCACCTCAATTAATGAGCAGTTCTTC. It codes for CASRSGTTSINEQFF.

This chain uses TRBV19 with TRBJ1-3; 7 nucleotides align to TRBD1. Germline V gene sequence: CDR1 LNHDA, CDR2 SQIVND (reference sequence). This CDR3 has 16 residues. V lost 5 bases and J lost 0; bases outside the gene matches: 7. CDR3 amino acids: CASSLRTGLSGNTIYF. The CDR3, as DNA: TGTGCCAGTAGTCTAAGGACAGGCCTCTCTGGAAACACCATATATTTT.

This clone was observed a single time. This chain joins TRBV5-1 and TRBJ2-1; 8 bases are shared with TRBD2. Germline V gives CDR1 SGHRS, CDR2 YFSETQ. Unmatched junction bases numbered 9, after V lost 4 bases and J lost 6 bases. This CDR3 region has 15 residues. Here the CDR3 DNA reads TGCGCCAGCAGCGAAAGTCTACTAGCGGCCAATGAGCAGTTCTTC. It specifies CASSESLLAANEQFF.

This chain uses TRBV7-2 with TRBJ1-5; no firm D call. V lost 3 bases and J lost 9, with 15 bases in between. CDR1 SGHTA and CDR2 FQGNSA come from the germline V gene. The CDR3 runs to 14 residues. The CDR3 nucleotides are TGTGCCAGCAGCTTTGAGTCGGGAAAAGGGCCCCAGCATTTT. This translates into CASSFESGKGPQHF.

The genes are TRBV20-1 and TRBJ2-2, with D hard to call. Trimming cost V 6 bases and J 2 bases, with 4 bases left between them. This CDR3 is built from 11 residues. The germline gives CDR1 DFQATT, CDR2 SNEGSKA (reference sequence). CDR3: CSAGNTGELFF. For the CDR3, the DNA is TGCAGTGCCGGTAACACCGGGGAGCTGTTTTTT.

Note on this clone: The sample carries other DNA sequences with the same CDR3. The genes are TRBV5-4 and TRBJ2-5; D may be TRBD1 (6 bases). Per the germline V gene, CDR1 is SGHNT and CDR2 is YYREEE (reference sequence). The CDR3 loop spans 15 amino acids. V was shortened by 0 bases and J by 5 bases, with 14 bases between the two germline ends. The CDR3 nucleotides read TGTGCCAGCAGCTTGGAGGGCCAGGGGCAGGAGACCCAGTACTTC. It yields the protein CASSLEGQGQETQYF.

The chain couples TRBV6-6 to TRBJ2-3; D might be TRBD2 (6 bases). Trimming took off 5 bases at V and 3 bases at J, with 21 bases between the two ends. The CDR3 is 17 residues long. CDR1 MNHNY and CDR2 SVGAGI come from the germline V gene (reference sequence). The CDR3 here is CASSPPGPGLTTDTQYF. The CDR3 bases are TGTGCCAGCAGTCCTCCTGGCCCGGGACTGACAACAGATACGCAGTATTTT.

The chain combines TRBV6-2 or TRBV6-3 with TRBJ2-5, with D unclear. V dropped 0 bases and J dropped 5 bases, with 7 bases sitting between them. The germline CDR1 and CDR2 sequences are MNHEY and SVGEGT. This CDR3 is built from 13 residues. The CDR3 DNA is TGTGCCAGCAGTTACTCCCATCGGGAGACCCAGTACTTC. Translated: CASSYSHRETQYF.

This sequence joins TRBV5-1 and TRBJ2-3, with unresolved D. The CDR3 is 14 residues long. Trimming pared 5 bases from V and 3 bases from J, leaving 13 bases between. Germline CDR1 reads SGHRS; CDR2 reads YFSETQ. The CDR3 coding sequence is TGCGCCAGCAGTTCCTCCAGCGTTACAGATACGCAGTATTTT. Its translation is CASSSSSVTDTQYF.

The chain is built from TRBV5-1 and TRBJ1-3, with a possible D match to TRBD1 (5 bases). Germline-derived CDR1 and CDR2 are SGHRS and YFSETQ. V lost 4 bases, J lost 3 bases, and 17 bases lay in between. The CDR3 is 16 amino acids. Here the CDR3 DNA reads TGCGCCAGCAGCGAGGGGCCGGGAGGTTTTGGAAACACCATATATTTT. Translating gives CASSEGPGGFGNTIYF.

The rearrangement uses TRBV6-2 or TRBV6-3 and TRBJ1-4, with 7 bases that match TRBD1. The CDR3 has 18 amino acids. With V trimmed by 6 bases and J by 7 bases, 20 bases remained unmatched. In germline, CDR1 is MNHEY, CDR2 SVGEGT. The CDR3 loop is CASSHSGQATRSSEKLFF. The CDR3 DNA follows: TGTGCCAGCAGCCATTCCGGACAGGCGACACGGAGTAGTGAAAAACTGTTTTTT.

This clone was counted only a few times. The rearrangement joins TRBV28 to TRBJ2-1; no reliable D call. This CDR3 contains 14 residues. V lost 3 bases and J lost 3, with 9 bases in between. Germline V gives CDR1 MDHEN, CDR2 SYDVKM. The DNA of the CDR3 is TGTGCCAGCAGTTTCGGAGCTATCTACAATGAGCAGTTCTTC. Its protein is CASSFGAIYNEQFF.

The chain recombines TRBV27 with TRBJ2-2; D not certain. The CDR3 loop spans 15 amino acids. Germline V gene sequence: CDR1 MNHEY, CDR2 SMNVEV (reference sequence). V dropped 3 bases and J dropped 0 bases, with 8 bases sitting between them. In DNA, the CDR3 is TGTGCCAGCAGTTTGTTCCGAGCGAACACCGGGGAGCTGTTTTTT. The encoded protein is CASSLFRANTGELFF.

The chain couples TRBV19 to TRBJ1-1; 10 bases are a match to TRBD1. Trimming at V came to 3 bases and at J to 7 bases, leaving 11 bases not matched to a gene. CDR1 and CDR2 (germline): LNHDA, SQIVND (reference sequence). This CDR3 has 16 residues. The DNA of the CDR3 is TGTGCCAGTAGTATTCGTCCCCGACAGGGGGCGGTTGAAGCTTTCTTT. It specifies CASSIRPRQGAVEAFF.

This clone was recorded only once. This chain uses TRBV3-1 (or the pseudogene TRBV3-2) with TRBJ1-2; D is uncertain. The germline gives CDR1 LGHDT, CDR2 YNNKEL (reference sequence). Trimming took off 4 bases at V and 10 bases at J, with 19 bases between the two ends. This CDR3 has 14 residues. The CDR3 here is CASSRFPVEGAYTF. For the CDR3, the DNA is TGTGCCAGCAGCCGCTTTCCTGTGGAGGGAGCCTACACCTTC.

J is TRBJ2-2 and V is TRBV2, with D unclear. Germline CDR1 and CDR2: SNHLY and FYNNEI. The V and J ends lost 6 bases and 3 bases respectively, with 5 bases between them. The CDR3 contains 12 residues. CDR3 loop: CASRQHTGELFF. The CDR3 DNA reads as TGTGCCAGCAGACAGCACACCGGGGAGCTGTTTTTT.

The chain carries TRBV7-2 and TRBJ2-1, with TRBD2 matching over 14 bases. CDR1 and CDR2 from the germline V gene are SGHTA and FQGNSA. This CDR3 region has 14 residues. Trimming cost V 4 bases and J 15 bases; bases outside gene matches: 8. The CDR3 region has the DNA TGTGCCAGCAGCTCCAAGACTAGCGGGGGGGCGTGGTTCTTC. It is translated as CASSSKTSGGAWFF.

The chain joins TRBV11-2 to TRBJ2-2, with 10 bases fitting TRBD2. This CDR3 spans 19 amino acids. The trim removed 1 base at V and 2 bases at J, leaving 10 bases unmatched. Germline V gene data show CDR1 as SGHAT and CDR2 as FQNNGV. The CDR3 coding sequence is TGTGCCAGCAGCTTAGTTGGGGTTAGCGGGGGGCCAAACACCGGGGAGCTGTTTTTT. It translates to CASSLVGVSGGPNTGELFF.

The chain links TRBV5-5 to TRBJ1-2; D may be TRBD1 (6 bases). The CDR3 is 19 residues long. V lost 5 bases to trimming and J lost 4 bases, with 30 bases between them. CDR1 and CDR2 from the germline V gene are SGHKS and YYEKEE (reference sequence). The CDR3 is CASSPAPGGGRSAAYGYTF. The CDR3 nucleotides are TGTGCCAGCAGTCCGGCCCCGGGGGGCGGCAGGTCAGCAGCCTATGGCTACACCTTC.

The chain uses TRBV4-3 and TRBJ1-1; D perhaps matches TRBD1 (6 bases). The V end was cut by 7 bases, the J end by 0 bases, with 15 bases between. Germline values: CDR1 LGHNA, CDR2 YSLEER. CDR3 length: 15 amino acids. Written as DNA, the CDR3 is TGCGCCAGCACACCGACACAGGGTATGAACACTGAAGCTTTCTTT. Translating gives CASTPTQGMNTEAFF.

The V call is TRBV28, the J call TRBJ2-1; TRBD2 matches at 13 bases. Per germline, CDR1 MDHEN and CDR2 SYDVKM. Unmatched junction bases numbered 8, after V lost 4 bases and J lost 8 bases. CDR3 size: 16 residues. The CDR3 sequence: CASSSPGLAGADEQFF. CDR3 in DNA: TGTGCCAGCAGTTCCCCAGGACTAGCGGGAGCCGATGAGCAGTTCTTC.

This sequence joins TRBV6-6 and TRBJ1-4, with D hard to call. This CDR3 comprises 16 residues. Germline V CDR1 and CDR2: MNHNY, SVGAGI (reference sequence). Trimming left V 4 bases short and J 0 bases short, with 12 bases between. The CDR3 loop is CASSSGRSATNEKLFF. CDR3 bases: TGTGCCAGCAGTTCAGGCCGCTCAGCAACTAATGAAAAACTGTTTTTT.

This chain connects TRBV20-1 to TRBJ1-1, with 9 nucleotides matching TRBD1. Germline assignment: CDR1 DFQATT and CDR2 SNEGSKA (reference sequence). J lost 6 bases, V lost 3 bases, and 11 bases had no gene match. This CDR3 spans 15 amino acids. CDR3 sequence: CSASLGQGIFSEAFF. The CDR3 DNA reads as TGCAGTGCTAGTCTGGGACAGGGAATTTTCTCTGAAGCTTTCTTT.